The next 5 T cell receptor beta chains were all read from a single sample in a study of blood T cell repertoires in COVID-19. Only in-frame clones appear in the TCRdb table, and some are missing; sequencing was by immunoSEQ multiplex PCR. The sample records 130,000 or so clones, about 81% being singletons. Specimen: peripheral blood. These receptors were obtained from a woman of 80 years or more with acute or convalescent COVID-19.

The rearrangement links TRBV6-6 to TRBJ1-1; perhaps TRBD1 as D (6 bases). The CDR3 sequence is 15 residues long. Trimming shortened V by 0 bases and J by 4 bases, and 12 bases separated the two germline ends. The germline V gene encodes CDR1 MNHNY and CDR2 SVGAGI (reference sequence). DNA of the CDR3: TGTGCCAGCAGTTACTCACAGGGCTTAGGCACTGAAGCTTTCTTT. It specifies CASSYSQGLGTEAFF.

V is TRBV12-3 or TRBV12-4 and J is TRBJ1-2; TRBD1 agrees at 7 bases. V lost 5 bases to trimming and J lost 2 bases; unmatched junction nucleotides: 2. The CDR3 length is 13 residues. CDR3 in amino acids: CASSPTGNYGYTF. The CDR3 bases are TGTGCCAGCAGTCCGACAGGGAACTATGGCTACACCTTC.

The chain has TRBV14 and TRBJ2-2; TRBD1 matches at 7 bases. CDR3 length: 14 residues. Per germline, CDR1 SGHDN and CDR2 FVKESK. V gave up 3 bases and J gave up 5 bases; unmatched junction bases: 3. CDR3 DNA sequence: TGTGCCAGCAGCCACCCGACAGGGACCGGGGAGCTGTTTTTT. Its protein product is CASSHPTGTGELFF.

This chain links TRBV3-1 (or the pseudogene TRBV3-2) with TRBJ1-2; 7 nucleotides line up with TRBD1. The CDR3 loop spans 15 amino acids. The J segment lost 2 bases and the V segment lost 2 bases, leaving 5 bases of the junction unmatched. Germline lookup yields CDR1 LGHDT and CDR2 YNNKEL (reference sequence). The CDR3 is CASSQMGQLNYGYTF. Here the CDR3 DNA reads TGTGCCAGCAGCCAAATGGGACAGCTAAACTATGGCTACACCTTC.

The chain recombines TRBV5-1 with TRBJ2-2; 7 positions match TRBD1. The CDR3 runs 16 residues. Germline CDR1 reads SGHRS; CDR2 reads YFSETQ. J lost 7 bases, V lost 2 bases, and 11 bases had no gene match. CDR3 DNA: TGCGCCAGCAGCTTTGCCACAGGGGCGGTTGGCGGGGAGCTGTTTTTT. Amino acid sequence: CASSFATGAVGGELFF.